This paragraph covers one TCR beta chain sequence. Its antigen remains unidentified. Per-base qualities were not stored, and no clone one base away is much larger. Systemically healthy Caucasian individuals from Russia, approximately 39 in total and aged roughly 6 to 100 years, were included as donors. Roughly 9.5 milliliters of peripheral blood were drawn from each donor into EDTA-treated Vacutainer tubes. PBMCs were isolated by Ficoll-Paque density-gradient centrifugation, with at least 6 million obtained per sample. Trizol reagent was used to extract total RNA from PBMCs, with at least 5 micrograms per sample. For every donor, an aliquot of PBMCs went through flow cytometry to measure the percentages of naive CD45RAhigh/CD27high T cells. Library generation was performed with 5' RACE. Sequenced on an Illumina HiSeq 2500. A second PCR of roughly 7 to 11 cycles was performed with a sample-barcoded 5' primer and a J-beta primer mix. Each TCR beta cDNA molecule received a unique molecular identifier from a template-switch 5' adaptor carrying 12 random nucleotides. Each sample yielded at least 3 million CDR3-containing paired-end reads. The Mint cDNA synthesis kit, primed by a TRBC-specific oligonucleotide, was used to synthesize first-strand cDNA from all RNA. Following uracil-DNA glycosylase treatment, a first 18-cycle PCR with universal primers M1SS and BC2_uni_R was performed on all cDNA. The authors' pipeline ran thus. For normalization, 1 million high-quality reads, each with a distinct molecular identifier, were randomly selected from each sample. Reads with shared molecular identifiers were discarded instead of being binned into consensus sequences. CDR3 identification, clonotype clustering and error correction used MiTCR with a Q25 quality threshold and the strictest error-elimination algorithm. A nonparametric unseen species model with Euler transformation was used to estimate a lower bound on total TCR beta diversity. The raw public data were reprocessed by TCRdb itself: fastp quality trimming at Q25, MiXCR clonotype calling, in-frame beta chains only. Every distinct CDR3 protein forms one entry, paired with its most common genes and DNA. The authors' filters were not applied to this entry. The sample yields fewer than 600,000 distinct CDR3 sequences; roughly a quarter were counted once. Under 4.5% of the sample belongs to the ten largest clones.

These data belong to a study of blood T cells in healthy people across ages (dated by TCRdb to about 2015). Regarding the research as a whole: Template switching captured roughly one uniquely barcoded TCR beta cDNA molecule per two T cells in model experiments. The donors were split into four age groups: young (average about 15 years), middle-aged (about 40), aged (roughly 65) and long-lived (roughly 88). Age-related changes in TCR beta repertoire diversity were measured in the study by deep sequencing normalized with unique cDNA molecular identifiers. The study analyzed two additional independent replicas of 1 million unique cDNA reads from the same blood draw for two donors, one aged 18 to 30 and one aged 80 or older. The study at large found these results: As age increased, observed TCR beta diversity per million T cells dropped in a roughly linear way, and a significant reduction was already evident by age 40. Compared with the aged group, the long-lived group had more naive CD4+ T cells, fewer expanded clones and increased TCR diversity, suggesting age selection. Observed TCR beta diversity correlated strongly with the percentage of naive T cells measured by flow cytometry. Bulk unsorted PBMC profiling prevented conclusive comparison of naive and antigen-experienced compartments. Estimates of total diversity based on one million sequenced T cells were regarded as lower bounds and as underestimates. Donor CMV infection status was unknown, potentially confounding age-related changes in expanded clonotypes.

The CDR3 goes from the cysteine to the phenylalanine over 12 residues. Here the CDR3 DNA is all that survives: 36 bases in frame from base 1. CDR1 is given as SGHDN and CDR2 as FVKESK, both from the germline V gene. V and J lose 3 bases and 12 bases, and a span of 15 bases separates them. The sample was also linked to a second study, of T cells of mothers and their children. As that second paper reports: The donors were nine systemically healthy Caucasian individuals, made up of three mothers and their six children. cDNA synthesis consumed the entire amount of extracted RNA, loaded at around 1.5 ug RNA in each 15 ul reaction. In the second PCR, the M1S primer introduced both the sample barcodes and 2-4 random nucleotides. Over 8 million TCR beta CDR3 reads were obtained for each mother, and some 3.1 million reads were obtained for each child. TCR recombination output is similarly shaped by thymic selection in related and unrelated pairs, with a minor effect exerted by inherited differences. Normalized repertoire overlap was always found to be slightly, but never significantly, higher in related mother-child pairs than in unrelated mother-child pairs. With a sensitivity of about 100 clones per million clonotypes, no persistent microchimeric T cell clones were detected. Deep NGS was used in the study to compare the TCR beta repertoires of mothers and children and to look for features that separate related mother-child pairs from unrelated individuals. The mean age was roughly 44 +/- 4 years for the mothers and around 10 +/- 4 years for the children. After adapters were ligated using NEBNext reagents, the libraries underwent 100+100 nt paired-end sequencing on an Illumina HiSeq 2000. To prevent cross-contamination, the mother and child libraries were prepared one month apart and sequenced in separate runs. For each donor, somewhere between about 450,000 and 2,100,000 distinct TCR beta clonotypes were identified. Naive TCR beta clonotypes were estimated from low-frequency clonotypes matched to each donor's FACS-determined naive share, without sorting.

The sequenced sample consisted of blood. This chain is built from TRBV14 and TRBJ2-7; the D gene is perhaps TRBD1 or TRBD2, each of them matching over 5 bases. The TCR comes from a boy aged 2 to 9 in good health. The CDR3 region has the sequence CASSHSGSWRYF. The DNA sequence is as follows: TGTGCCAGCAGCCACTCAGGGAGTTGGCGGTACTTC.